This T cell receptor beta chain was found in a study of T cells after yellow fever vaccination. This clonotype was picked up many times. The antigen remains undetermined. The study's findings and limits: Just a small share of clonotypes turned up in the CD4 compartment as well as the CD8 compartment. Clones that expanded after primary vaccination mostly reappeared after the booster (96% CD4, 88% CD8). There was a possibility that FACS-sorted repertoires contained abundant clonotypes contaminating from the bulk population.

The J segment lost 4 bases and the V segment lost 6 bases, leaving 17 bases of the junction unmatched. The length of the CDR3 is 17 residues. A single record per CDR3 protein comes from TCRdb applying MiXCR to the 5' RACE reads. The data show hundreds of thousands of distinct CDR3 sequences, 8% to 10% seen once. The source was PBMCs, collected on the day of the first yellow fever vaccination. J is TRBJ2-5 and V is TRBV12-3 or TRBV12-4; 7 nucleotides agree with TRBD2. The clonotype comes from a man aged 18 to 29 who received the YFV17D yellow fever vaccine. The DNA for the CDR3 is TGTGCCAGCAGCCCACTCAGGGCGGGGGATGTATCAGAGACCCAGTACTTC. Its protein product is CASSPLRAGDVSETQYF.